This is a list of T cell receptor beta chains from one sample in a study of OX40 agonist ivuxolimab in advanced cancers. The method was immunoSEQ multiplex PCR; TCRdb's version includes in-frame clones alone and lacks a portion of them. The repertoire holds about 110,000 clones, with 75% to 95% as singletons. Source: CD4+ or CD8+ T cells sorted from blood, taken in a trial of the OX40 agonist ivuxolimab. The receptors come from an adult with an advanced solid tumor such as melanoma, head and neck, liver or kidney cancer. The conserved cysteine and the conserved F or W are not part of the CDR3 here.

TRBV19	TRBJ2-1	ASSIARGDNEQF
TRBV6-1	TRBJ2-5	ASSAKGTETQY
TRBV10-3	TRBJ1-1	AITHIAGNTEAF
TRBV6-1	TRBJ1-1	ASKVQGGNTEAF
TRBV6-8	TRBJ2-7	ASSYRTGDSYEQY
TRBV5-1	TRBJ2-7	ASSLGQGYSYEQY
TRBV6-5	TRBJ1-3	ASSLTGGGGNTIY
TRBV30	TRBJ2-7	AWSVKKWSTQGSYEQY
TRBV4-1	TRBJ1-4	ASSHGRGTVGEKLF
TRBV19	TRBJ2-3	ASRGGSSTDTQY
TRBV2	TRBJ2-5	ASSESGLAGETQY
TRBV5-1	TRBJ1-2	ASHNIGTYGYT
TRBV11-2	TRBJ1-1	ASSYRRETEAF
TRBV7-6	TRBJ2-2	ASSLGGPDGELF
TRBV9	TRBJ2-2	ASSPRAVGTGELF
TRBV4-1	TRBJ2-2	ASSQEIGTPGELF
TRBV5-6	TRBJ1-1	ASSLAGPRQAF
TRBV18	TRBJ1-3	ASSPPGSSSGNTIY
TRBV7-6	TRBJ2-2	ASSPHTGELF
TRBV5-6	TRBJ1-4	ASSTRVPNEKLF
TRBV5-1	TRBJ2-1	ASSFHGGASSYNEQF
TRBV29-1	TRBJ1-2	SVEQGTYGYT
TRBV18	TRBJ1-3	ASSPTGGNTIY
TRBV4-2	TRBJ1-1	ASSQVASQNGLRGGTEAF